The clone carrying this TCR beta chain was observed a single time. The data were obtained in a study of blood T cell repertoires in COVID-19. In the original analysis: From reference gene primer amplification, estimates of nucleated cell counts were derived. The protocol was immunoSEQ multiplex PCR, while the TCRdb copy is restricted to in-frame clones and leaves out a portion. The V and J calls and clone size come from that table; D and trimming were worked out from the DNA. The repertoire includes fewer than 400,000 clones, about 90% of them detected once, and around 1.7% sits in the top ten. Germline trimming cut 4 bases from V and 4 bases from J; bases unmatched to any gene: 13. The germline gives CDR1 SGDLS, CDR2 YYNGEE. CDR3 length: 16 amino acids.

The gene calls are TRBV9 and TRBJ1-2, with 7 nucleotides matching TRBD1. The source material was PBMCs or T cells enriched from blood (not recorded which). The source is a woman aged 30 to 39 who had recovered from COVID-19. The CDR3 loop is CASSLTHLRDSYGYTF. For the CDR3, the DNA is TGTGCCAGCAGCCTAACACACCTAAGGGACAGCTATGGCTACACCTTC. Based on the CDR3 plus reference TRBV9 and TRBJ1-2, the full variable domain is DSGVTQTPKHLITATGQRVTLRCSPRSGDLSVYWYQQSLDQGLQFLIQYYNGEERAKGNILERFSAQQFPDLHSELNLSSLELGDSALYFCASSLTHLRDSYGYTFGSGTRLTVV.